A single sample is the source of the 10 T cell receptor beta chains below, sequenced in a study of blood T cell repertoires in COVID-19. Using immunoSEQ multiplex PCR, the repertoire was profiled, and TCRdb retains in-frame clones only, with some absent. Found here are over 100,000 clones, about 70% of them singletons; the top ten hold 1.5% to 2%. Sequenced: peripheral blood. The receptors originated from an older woman with acute or convalescent COVID-19.

The chain recombines TRBV15 with TRBJ1-2; 9 positions agree with TRBD1. The germline gives CDR1 LNHNV, CDR2 YYDKDF (reference sequence). CDR3 length: 13 amino acids. V trimming: 9 bases; J trimming: 7 bases; junction bases outside the gene matches: 9. DNA for the CDR3: TGTGCCACAAGCCAAGGGGACAGGGCTGGCTACACCTTC. This codes for CATSQGDRAGYTF.

The V gene is TRBV29-1, the J gene TRBJ1-2, with no clear D. The CDR3 length is 13 residues. V lost 5 bases to trimming and J lost 5 bases, with 15 bases between them. Germline-derived CDR1 and CDR2 are SQVTM and ANQGSEA. CDR3 protein: CSVYNRNFYGYTF. CDR3 DNA sequence: TGCAGCGTTTACAACAGAAACTTTTATGGCTACACCTTC.

This clone is judged medium-sized. The J gene is TRBJ2-5, the V gene TRBV29-1, with 11 nucleotides matching TRBD1. The CDR3 is made up of 14 amino acids. The germline CDR1 and CDR2 sequences are SQVTM and ANQGSEA. V shed 6 bases and J 4 bases; nucleotides not matched to a gene: 7. The CDR3 nucleotides are TGCAGCGTGACCGGGACAGGGGGAGGAGAGACCCAGTACTTC. Amino acid sequence: CSVTGTGGGETQYF. The complete variable domain, with remaining parts taken from reference TRBV29-1 and TRBJ2-5, reads SAVISQKPSRDICQRGTSLTIQCQVDSQVTMMFWYRQQPGQSLTLIATANQGSEATYESGFVIDKFPISRPNLTFSTLTVSNMSPEDSSIYLCSVTGTGGGETQYFGPGTRLLVL.

The rearrangement uses TRBV18 and TRBJ1-3; 7 bases map to TRBD1. The V gene's germline CDR1 is KGHSH and CDR2 LQKENI. The CDR3 is 13 amino acids. Germline trimming cut 2 bases from V and 9 bases from J; bases unmatched to any gene: 4. CDR3 DNA sequence: TGTGCCAGCTCACCAGACAGGGAAAGCACCATATATTTT. It specifies CASSPDRESTIYF.

This clone has a handful of counts. The chain carries TRBV18 and TRBJ1-1; the match to TRBD1 covers 7 bases. This CDR3 is built from 16 residues. Trimming took 5 bases from V and 4 from J; bases not matched to a gene: 13. CDR1 and CDR2 (germline): KGHSH, LQKENI. The CDR3 region is CASSSLPGGIATEAFF. CDR3 sequence (DNA): TGTGCCAGCTCATCTCTCCCAGGGGGGATAGCCACTGAAGCTTTCTTT.

In DNA form, the CDR3 reads TGTGCCAGCTGGACTGGACAGGTGCGCTCCGCTTTTTTT. Amino acids: CASWTGQVRSAFF. The chain uses TRBV21-1 and TRBJ2-2; the table's D call, TRBD1, has no DNA check behind it. TRBV21-1 is annotated as a pseudogene. The length of the CDR3 is 13 residues.

This chain joins TRBV19 and TRBJ2-5; 9 bases match TRBD2. The V and J ends lost 5 bases and 3 bases, in that order; junction bases with no gene match: 10. There are 16 residues in the CDR3. Germline-derived CDR1 and CDR2 are LNHDA and SQIVND (reference sequence). The CDR3 sequence: CASSEHSGGGKETQYF. In nucleotides, the CDR3 is TGTGCCAGTAGTGAACATAGCGGGGGAGGTAAAGAGACCCAGTACTTC.

This chain connects TRBV4-1 to TRBJ2-2; TRBD1 agrees at 9 bases. Per germline, CDR1 MGHRA and CDR2 YSYEKL. CDR3 size: 14 residues. V lost 4 bases, J lost 9 bases, and 6 bases stayed unmatched. CDR3 sequence (DNA): TGCGCCAGCAGCCCCCAGGGGACAGGGAGGGAGCTGTTTTTT. This gives the protein CASSPQGTGRELFF.

The chain is built from TRBV3-1 (or the pseudogene TRBV3-2) and TRBJ1-2; D is unresolved. The CDR3 covers 13 residues. Per germline, CDR1 LGHDT and CDR2 YNNKEL (reference sequence). Between the trimmed V and J ends, which lost 1 base and 5 bases, there was a span of 8 bases. The CDR3 loop reads CASSQVYKYGYTF. The CDR3 nucleotides are TGTGCCAGCAGCCAAGTATACAAATATGGCTACACCTTC.

Only one count was recorded for this clone. The rearrangement joins TRBV18 to TRBJ2-7; the match to TRBD1 covers 9 bases. Germline V gives CDR1 KGHSH, CDR2 LQKENI. CDR3 length: 14 amino acids. Unmatched junction bases numbered 9, after V lost 3 bases and J lost 9 bases. The DNA of the CDR3 is TGTGCCAGCTCACCCGGGACAGGGAGGGGGATGCAGTACTTC. Encoded protein: CASSPGTGRGMQYF.